The following is a T cell receptor (beta chain) sequence with its context. As originally analysed: How many nucleated cells were present was estimated from reference gene primer amplification. Using immunoSEQ multiplex PCR, the repertoire was profiled, and TCRdb retains in-frame clones only, with some absent. V and J calls plus clone size are reproduced from that table; the DNA served to infer D and trimming. Of some 220,000 clones listed, around four fifths are singletons. This sample was taken from a study of blood T cell repertoires in COVID-19. Turning to the study itself: From the United States, Italy and Spain came samples of acute and convalescent COVID-19. T cells, B-cell-depleted T cells, or PBMCs supplied cDNA or gDNA.

Trimming removed 4 bases at V and 5 bases at J, with 15 bases between. The V gene's germline CDR1 is SQVTM and CDR2 ANQGSEA. The CDR3 consists of 14 residues. Source material: peripheral blood. This sequence was found in a woman aged 55 to 70 with active or convalescent COVID-19. This chain links TRBV29-1 with TRBJ2-1; D is uncertain. The CDR3 protein is CSVGVRNHNNEQFF. Written as DNA, the CDR3 is TGCAGCGTTGGTGTCAGAAACCATAACAATGAGCAGTTCTTC.